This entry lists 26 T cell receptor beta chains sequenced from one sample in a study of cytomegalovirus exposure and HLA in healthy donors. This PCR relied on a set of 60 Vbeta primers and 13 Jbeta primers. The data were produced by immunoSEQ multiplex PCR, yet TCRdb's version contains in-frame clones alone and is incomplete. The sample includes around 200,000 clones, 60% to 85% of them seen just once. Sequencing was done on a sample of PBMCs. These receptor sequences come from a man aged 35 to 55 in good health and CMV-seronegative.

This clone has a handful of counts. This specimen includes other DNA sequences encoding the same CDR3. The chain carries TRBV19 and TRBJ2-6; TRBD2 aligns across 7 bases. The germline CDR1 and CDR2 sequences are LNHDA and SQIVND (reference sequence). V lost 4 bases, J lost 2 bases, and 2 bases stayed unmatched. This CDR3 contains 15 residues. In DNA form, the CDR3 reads TGTGCCAGTAGTAGGGGGGGTCCTGGGGCCAACGTCCTGACTTTC. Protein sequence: CASSRGGPGANVLTF.

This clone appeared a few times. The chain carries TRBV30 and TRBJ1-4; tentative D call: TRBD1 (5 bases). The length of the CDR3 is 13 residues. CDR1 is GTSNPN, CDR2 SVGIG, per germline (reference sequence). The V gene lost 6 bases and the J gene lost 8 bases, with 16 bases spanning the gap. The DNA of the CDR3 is TGTGCCTGCCGTAAAGGGGTAGGAGAAAAACTGTTTTTT. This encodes CACRKGVGEKLFF. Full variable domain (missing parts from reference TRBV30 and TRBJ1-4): SQTIHQWPATLVQPVGSPLSLECTVEGTSNPNLYWYRQAAGRGLQLLFYSVGIGQISSEVPQNLSASRPQDRQFILSSKKLLLSDSGFYLCACRKGVGEKLFFGSGTQLSVL.

CDR3 DNA: TGCGCCAGCAGCAGACACCGGGACTCGGACATTCAGTACTTC. Amino acid sequence: CASSRHRDSDIQYF. The chain has TRBV5-1 and TRBJ2-4; TRBD2 is a possible D gene (6 bases). Looked up from germline, CDR1 is SGHRS and CDR2 is YFSETQ. CDR3 size: 14 residues. V was trimmed by 4 bases and J by 8 bases, leaving 16 bases between them.

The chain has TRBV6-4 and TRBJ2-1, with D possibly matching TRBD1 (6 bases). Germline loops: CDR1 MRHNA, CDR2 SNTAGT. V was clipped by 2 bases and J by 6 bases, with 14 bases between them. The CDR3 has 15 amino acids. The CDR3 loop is CASSDRGLRGNEQFF. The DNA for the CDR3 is TGTGCCAGCAGTGACAGGGGGTTGAGGGGCAATGAGCAGTTCTTC.

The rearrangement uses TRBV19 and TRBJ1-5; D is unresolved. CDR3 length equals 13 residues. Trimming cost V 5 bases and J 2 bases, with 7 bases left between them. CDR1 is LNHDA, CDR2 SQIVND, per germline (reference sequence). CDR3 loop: CASSWQGNQPQHF. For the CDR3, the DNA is TGTGCCAGTAGTTGGCAGGGCAATCAGCCCCAGCATTTT. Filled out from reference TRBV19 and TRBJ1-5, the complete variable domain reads DGGITQSPKYLFRKEGQNVTLSCEQNLNHDAMYWYRQDPGQGLRLIYYSQIVNDFQKGDIAEGYSVSREKKESFPLTVTSAQKNPTAFYLCASSWQGNQPQHFGDGTRLSIL.

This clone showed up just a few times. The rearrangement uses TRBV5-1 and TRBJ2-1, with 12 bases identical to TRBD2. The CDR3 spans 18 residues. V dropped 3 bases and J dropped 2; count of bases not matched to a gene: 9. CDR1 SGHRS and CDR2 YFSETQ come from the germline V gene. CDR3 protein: CASSSTSGSVSAYNEQFF. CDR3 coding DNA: TGCGCCAGCAGCTCGACTAGCGGGAGTGTTAGCGCCTACAATGAGCAGTTCTTC. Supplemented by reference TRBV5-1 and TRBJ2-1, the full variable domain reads KAGVTQTPRYLIKTRGQQVTLSCSPISGHRSVSWYQQTPGQGLQFLFEYFSETQRNKGNFPGRFSGRQFSNSRSEMNVSTLELGDSALYLCASSSTSGSVSAYNEQFFGPGTRLTVL.

The CDR3 nucleotides are TGTGCCAGCACCATTGGACGTCCGGGGGATACGCAGTATTTT. Its protein is CASTIGRPGDTQYF. The chain couples TRBV7-2 to TRBJ2-3; D is possibly TRBD2 (5 bases). The CDR3 sequence is 14 residues long. Germline V lookup: CDR1 SGHTA, CDR2 FQGNSA. The V end was cut by 7 bases, the J end by 6 bases, with 17 bases between. The full variable domain, with the rest looked up from reference TRBV7-2 and TRBJ2-3, is GAGVSQSPSNKVTEKGKDVELRCDPISGHTALYWYRQSLGQGLEFLIYFQGNSAPDKSGLPSDRFSAERTGGSVSTLTIQRTQQEDSAVYLCASTIGRPGDTQYFGPGTRLTVL.

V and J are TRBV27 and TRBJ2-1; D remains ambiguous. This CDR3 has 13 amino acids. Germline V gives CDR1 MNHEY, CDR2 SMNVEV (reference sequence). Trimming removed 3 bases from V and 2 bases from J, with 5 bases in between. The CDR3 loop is CASSFGAYNEQFF. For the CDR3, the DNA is TGTGCCAGCAGTTTTGGAGCCTACAATGAGCAGTTCTTC.

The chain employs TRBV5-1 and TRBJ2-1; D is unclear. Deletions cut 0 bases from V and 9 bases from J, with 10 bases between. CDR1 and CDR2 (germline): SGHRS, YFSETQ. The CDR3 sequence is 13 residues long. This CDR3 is CASSLVGPSEQFF. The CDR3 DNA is TGCGCCAGCAGCTTGGTTGGCCCCAGTGAGCAGTTCTTC.

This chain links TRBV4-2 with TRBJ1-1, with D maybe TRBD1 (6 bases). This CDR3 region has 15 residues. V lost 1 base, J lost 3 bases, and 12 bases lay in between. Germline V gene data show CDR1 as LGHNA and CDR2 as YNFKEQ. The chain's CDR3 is CASSQVAGGYTEAFF. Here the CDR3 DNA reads TGTGCCAGCAGCCAAGTGGCGGGGGGCTACACTGAAGCTTTCTTT.

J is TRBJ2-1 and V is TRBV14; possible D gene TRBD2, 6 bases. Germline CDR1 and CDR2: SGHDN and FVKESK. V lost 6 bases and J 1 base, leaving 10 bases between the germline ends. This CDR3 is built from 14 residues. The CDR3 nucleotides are TGTGCCAGCAGTCGACTAGTGTCCTACAATGAGCAGTTCTTC. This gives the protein CASSRLVSYNEQFF. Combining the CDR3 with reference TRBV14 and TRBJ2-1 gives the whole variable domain EAGVTQFPSHSVIEKGQTVTLRCDPISGHDNLYWYRRVMGKEIKFLLHFVKESKQDESGMPNNRFLAERTGGTYSTLKVQPAELEDSGVYFCASSRLVSYNEQFFGPGTRLTVL.

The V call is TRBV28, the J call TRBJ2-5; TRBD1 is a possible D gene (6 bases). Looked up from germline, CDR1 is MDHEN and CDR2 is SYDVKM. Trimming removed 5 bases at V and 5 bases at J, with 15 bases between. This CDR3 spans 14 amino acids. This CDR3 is CASSGDTGRETQYF. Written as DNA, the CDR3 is TGTGCCAGCAGTGGGGACACAGGACGGGAGACCCAGTACTTC.

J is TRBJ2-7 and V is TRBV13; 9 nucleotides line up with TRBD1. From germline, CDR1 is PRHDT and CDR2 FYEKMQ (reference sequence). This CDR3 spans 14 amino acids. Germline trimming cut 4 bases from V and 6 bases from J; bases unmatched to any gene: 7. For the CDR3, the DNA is TGTGCCAGCAGCTCGACAGGGGGTATTTCCGAGCAGTACTTC. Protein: CASSSTGGISEQYF.

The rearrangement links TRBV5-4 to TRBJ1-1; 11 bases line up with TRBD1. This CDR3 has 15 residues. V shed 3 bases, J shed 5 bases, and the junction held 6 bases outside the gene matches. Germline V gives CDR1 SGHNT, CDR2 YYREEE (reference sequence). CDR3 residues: CASSYGQGAKTEAFF. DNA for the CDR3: TGTGCCAGCAGCTACGGACAGGGGGCGAAAACTGAAGCTTTCTTT.

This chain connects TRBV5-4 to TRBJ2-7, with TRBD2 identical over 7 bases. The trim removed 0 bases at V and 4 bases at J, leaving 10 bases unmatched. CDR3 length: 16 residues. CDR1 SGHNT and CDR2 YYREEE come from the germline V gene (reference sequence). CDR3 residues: CASSLAVTSVTYEQYF. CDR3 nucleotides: TGTGCCAGCAGCTTGGCCGTTACTAGCGTAACATACGAGCAGTACTTC.

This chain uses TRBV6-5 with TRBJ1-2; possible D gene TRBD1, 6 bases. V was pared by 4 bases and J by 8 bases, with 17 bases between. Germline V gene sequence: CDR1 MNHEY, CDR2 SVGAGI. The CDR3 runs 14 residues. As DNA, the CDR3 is TGTGCCAGCAGTTTGAACAGGGAACTACACGGCTACACCTTC. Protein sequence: CASSLNRELHGYTF.

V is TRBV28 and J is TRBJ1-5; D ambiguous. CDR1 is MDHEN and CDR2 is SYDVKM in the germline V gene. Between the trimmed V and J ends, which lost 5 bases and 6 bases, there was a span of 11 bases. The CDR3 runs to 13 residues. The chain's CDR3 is CASSRAGVQPQHF. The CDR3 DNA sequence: TGTGCCAGCAGTAGGGCGGGCGTTCAGCCCCAGCATTTT. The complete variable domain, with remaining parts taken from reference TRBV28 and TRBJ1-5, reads DVKVTQSSRYLVKRTGEKVFLECVQDMDHENMFWYRQDPGLGLRLIYFSYDVKMKEKGDIPEGYSVSREKKERFSLILESASTNQTSMYLCASSRAGVQPQHFGDGTRLSIL.

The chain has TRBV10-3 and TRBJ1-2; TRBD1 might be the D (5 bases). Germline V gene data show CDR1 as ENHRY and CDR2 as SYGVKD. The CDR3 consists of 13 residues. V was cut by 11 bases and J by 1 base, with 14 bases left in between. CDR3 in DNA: TGTGCCCTTAATCGGGGGGATAACTATGGCTACACCTTC. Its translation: CALNRGDNYGYTF.

DNA for the CDR3: TGTGCCAGCAGCGTAACAGGGAACTATGGCTACACCTTC. Protein product: CASSVTGNYGYTF. The V call is TRBV9, the J call TRBJ1-2; perhaps TRBD1 as D (6 bases). V was cut by 1 base and J by 2 bases, with 6 bases left in between. Per germline, CDR1 SGDLS and CDR2 YYNGEE. This CDR3 spans 13 amino acids.

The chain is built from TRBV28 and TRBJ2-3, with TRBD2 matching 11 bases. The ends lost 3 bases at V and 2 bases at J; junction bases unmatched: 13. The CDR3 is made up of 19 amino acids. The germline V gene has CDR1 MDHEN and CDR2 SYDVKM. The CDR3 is CASSFQGTETSGNTDTQYF. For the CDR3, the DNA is TGTGCCAGCAGTTTCCAAGGGACTGAGACTAGCGGGAACACAGATACGCAGTATTTT.

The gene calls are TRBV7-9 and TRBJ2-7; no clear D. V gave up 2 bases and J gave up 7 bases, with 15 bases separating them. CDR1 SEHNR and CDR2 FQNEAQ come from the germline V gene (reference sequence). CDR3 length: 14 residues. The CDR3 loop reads CASSLSSAGLEQYF. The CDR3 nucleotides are TGTGCCAGCAGCTTATCGTCGGCTGGGCTGGAGCAGTACTTC.

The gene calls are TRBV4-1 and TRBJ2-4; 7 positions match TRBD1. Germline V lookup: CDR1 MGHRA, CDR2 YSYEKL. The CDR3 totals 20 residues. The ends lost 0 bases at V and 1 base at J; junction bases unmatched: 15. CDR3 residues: CASSQEYRGLLHLAKNIQYF. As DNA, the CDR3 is TGCGCCAGCAGCCAAGAATATAGGGGGCTACTTCATCTGGCCAAAAACATTCAGTACTTC.

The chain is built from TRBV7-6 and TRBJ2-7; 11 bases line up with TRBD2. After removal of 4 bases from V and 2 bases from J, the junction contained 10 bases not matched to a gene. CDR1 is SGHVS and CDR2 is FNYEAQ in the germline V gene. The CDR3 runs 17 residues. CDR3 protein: CASSSEPGLADPYEQYF. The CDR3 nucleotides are TGTGCCAGCAGCTCTGAACCGGGACTAGCGGACCCCTACGAGCAGTACTTC.

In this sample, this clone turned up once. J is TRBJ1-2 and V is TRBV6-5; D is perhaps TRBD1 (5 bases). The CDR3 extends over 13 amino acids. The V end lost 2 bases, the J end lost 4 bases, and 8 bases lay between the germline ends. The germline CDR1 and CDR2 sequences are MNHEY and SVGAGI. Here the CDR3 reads CASSYAGGYGYTF. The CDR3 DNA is TGTGCCAGCAGTTACGCGGGGGGCTATGGCTACACCTTC.

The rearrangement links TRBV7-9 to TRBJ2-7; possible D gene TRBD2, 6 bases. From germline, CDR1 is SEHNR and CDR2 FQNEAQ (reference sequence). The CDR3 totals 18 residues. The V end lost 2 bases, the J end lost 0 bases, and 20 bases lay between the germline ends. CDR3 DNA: TGTGCCAGCAGCTTAAGTCCCGGGGGACGCTTACCCTCCTACGAGCAGTACTTC. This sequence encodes CASSLSPGGRLPSYEQYF.

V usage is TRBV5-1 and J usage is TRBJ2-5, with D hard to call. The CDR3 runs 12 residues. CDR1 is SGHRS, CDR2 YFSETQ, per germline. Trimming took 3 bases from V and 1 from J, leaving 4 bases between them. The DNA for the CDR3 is TGCGCCAGCAGCTCTCTCCAAGAGACCCAGTACTTC. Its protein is CASSSLQETQYF.